A single TCR beta chain is shown here with its context. Its antigen remains unidentified. All donors participated as healthy donors of bone marrow. Donors likely had unrecorded immune exposures despite being nominally healthy when sampled. The data are from a study of cytomegalovirus exposure and HLA in healthy donors. Overall study results and limits: Later analysis identified a missense DCLRE1C variant that was linked to TCR beta V- and J-gene trimming. A highly shared variant cluster was judged a likely technical artifact.

Both 60 Vbeta primers and 13 Jbeta primers went into the PCR. The table came from immunoSEQ multiplex PCR; TCRdb's copy has only in-frame clones and leaves some out. Its clone listing holds 75,000 to 95,000 clones. Germline CDR1 and CDR2: SGDLS and YYNGEE. J was trimmed by 0 bases and V by 0 bases; bases with no gene match: 3. This CDR3 contains 17 residues. This receptor was taken from a man under 40 in good health and CMV-seronegative. Sequencing used PBMCs. The chain carries TRBV9 and TRBJ2-1, with 10 positions matching TRBD2. The CDR3 loop is CASSVASGGDSYNEQFF. The CDR3 DNA reads TGTGCCAGCAGCGTAGCGAGCGGGGGGGACTCCTACAATGAGCAGTTCTTC.